The 21 T cell receptor beta chains below come from one sample, sequenced in a study of CXCR3-negative and CXCR3-positive naive CD8 T cells. Libraries of TRB cDNA were made by 5' RACE and carried UMIs. Using the 5' RACE reads, TCRdb records one entry per CDR3 protein without DNA. The table lists fewer than 80,000 distinct CDR3 sequences. The specimen sequenced was naive CXCR3- CD8+ T cells from blood. The subset was: CD45RO-CCR7+CD27+CD95- naive CD8+ T cells lacking CXCR3 (TNR3-). Receptors were obtained from a human donor in good health. Some clones in this sample may be carry-over from other donors' samples.

J is TRBJ2-3 and V is TRBV12-2; TCRdb proposes TRBD2, but this gene call is untestable without DNA. TRBV12-2 is recorded as a pseudogene. The CDR3 totals 15 residues. CDR3 in amino acids: CASRLGRRWADTQYF.

J is TRBJ1-3 and V is TRBV4-2; there is no DNA to check the TCRdb D call of TRBD1. The CDR3 totals 14 residues. The V gene's germline CDR1 is LGHNA and CDR2 YNFKEQ. The CDR3 region is CASSLRTEGNTIYF.

The chain links TRBV28 to TRBJ2-1. There are 14 residues in the CDR3. Germline assignment: CDR1 MDHEN and CDR2 SYDVKM. The CDR3 reads CASSDGSSYNEQFF.

The chain links TRBV28 to TRBJ2-7; the TCRdb D gene call, TRBD1, has no DNA to confirm it. The CDR3 is 14 residues long. CDR1 is MDHEN, CDR2 SYDVKM, per germline. The CDR3 loop reads CASSSGVITYEQYF.

This chain uses TRBV28 with TRBJ2-3; TCRdb names TRBD1, which stays unverified in the absence of DNA. This CDR3 spans 15 amino acids. Germline CDR1 reads MDHEN; CDR2 reads SYDVKM. CDR3: CASSSWTGDTDTQYF.

This chain uses TRBV7-9 with TRBJ2-3; TCRdb gives TRBD1 as the D gene, but with no DNA this cannot be confirmed. Germline V gives CDR1 SEHNR, CDR2 FQNEAQ (reference sequence). This CDR3 contains 18 residues. The CDR3 sequence is CASKGPDNRTSFTDTQYF. Supplemented by reference TRBV7-9 and TRBJ2-3, the full variable domain reads DTGVSQNPRHKITKRGQNVTFRCDPISEHNRLYWYRQTLGQGPEFLTYFQNEAQLEKSRLLSDRFSAERPKGSFSTLEIQRTEQGDSAMYLCASKGPDNRTSFTDTQYFGPGTRLTVL.

The J gene is TRBJ1-1, the V gene TRBV20-1; TCRdb lists TRBD1, though no DNA is available to test this call. The length of the CDR3 is 13 residues. Germline lookup yields CDR1 DFQATT and CDR2 SNEGSKA (reference sequence). CDR3 region: CSAPDTTNTEAFF.

This chain uses TRBV7-2 with TRBJ2-7. The CDR3 contains 15 residues. In germline, CDR1 is SGHTA, CDR2 FQGNSA. The CDR3 here is CASSLVSGKIYEQYF.

The chain joins TRBV7-2 to TRBJ2-3; as DNA is missing, the TRBD2 call by TCRdb cannot be tested. There are 15 residues in the CDR3. Germline lookup yields CDR1 SGHTA and CDR2 FQGNSA. CDR3: CASSILAGRTDTQYF.

The V gene is TRBV29-1, the J gene TRBJ2-7; the D gene TCRdb calls, TRBD1, cannot be checked with no DNA. The CDR3 runs to 15 residues. Germline CDR1 and CDR2: SQVTM and ANQGSEA. CDR3 sequence: CSVEDGTGGSYEQYF.

J is TRBJ1-1 and V is TRBV4-3; TCRdb reports TRBD1, a call that lacks DNA to check it against. CDR3 length equals 11 residues. Germline-derived CDR1 and CDR2 are LGHNA and YSLEER. CDR3 protein: CASRKGTEAFF.

This chain links TRBV20-1 with TRBJ2-5; TCRdb returns TRBD2, unconfirmable since there is no DNA. The CDR3 loop spans 14 amino acids. The germline V gene has CDR1 DFQATT and CDR2 SNEGSKA (reference sequence). CDR3 region: CSARTRWYQETQYF.

This rearrangement joins TRBV6-4 to TRBJ2-2. Germline CDR1 is MRHNA and CDR2 is SNTAGT. This CDR3 comprises 14 residues. CDR3: CASSDSTDTGELFF.

The chain couples TRBV7-9 to TRBJ2-7. From germline, CDR1 is SEHNR and CDR2 FQNEAQ (reference sequence). This CDR3 is built from 11 residues. The CDR3 is CASSSDGEQYF.

J is TRBJ2-6 and V is TRBV15. CDR3 size: 15 residues. Germline CDR1 is LNHNV and CDR2 is YYDKDF (reference sequence). The CDR3 protein is CATSSWRSGANVLTF.

The V gene is TRBV7-9, the J gene TRBJ2-3; TCRdb names TRBD1, which stays unverified in the absence of DNA. Germline V CDR1 and CDR2: SEHNR, FQNEAQ (reference sequence). The length of the CDR3 is 16 residues. The CDR3 loop is CASSLATPGVTDTQYF.

The chain joins TRBV5-6 to TRBJ2-1; TCRdb's D call of TRBD1 is untestable without DNA. CDR3 length: 14 amino acids. Germline V gene data show CDR1 as SGHDT and CDR2 as YYEEEE. The CDR3 loop is CASSLSPGLNEQFF.

This chain joins TRBV6-5 and TRBJ2-5; checking the TCRdb D call of TRBD1 is not possible without DNA. Germline V gives CDR1 MNHEY, CDR2 SVGAGI. The CDR3 spans 17 residues. This CDR3 reads CASSYEYRGLYQETQYF.

The gene calls are TRBV7-9 and TRBJ2-7; TCRdb returns TRBD2, unconfirmable since there is no DNA. The CDR3 has 14 residues. Germline V CDR1 and CDR2: SEHNR, FQNEAQ (reference sequence). This CDR3 reads CASSSGTTSYEQYF.

The chain recombines TRBV29-1 with TRBJ2-5; the TCRdb call, TRBD2, lacks DNA for checking. The length of the CDR3 is 15 residues. Germline V gives CDR1 SQVTM, CDR2 ANQGSEA. Here the CDR3 reads CSVEGFGREEETQYF.

The V gene is TRBV29-1, the J gene TRBJ2-1; TCRdb picks TRBD1, but there is no DNA to check that call. Germline assignment: CDR1 SQVTM and CDR2 ANQGSEA. This CDR3 has 16 residues. The CDR3 protein is CSVEEPRGVPYNEQFF.